Following are 25 T cell receptor beta chains from one sample sequenced in a study of cytomegalovirus exposure and HLA in healthy donors. Both 60 Vbeta primers and 13 Jbeta primers went into the PCR. The protocol was immunoSEQ multiplex PCR, while the TCRdb copy is restricted to in-frame clones and leaves out a portion. Here the sample spans about 140,000 clones, over 70% being singletons. Sequencing used PBMCs. The receptors come from a young man in good health and CMV-seronegative.

The chain has TRBV18 and TRBJ1-5, with 8 nucleotides matching TRBD1. The length of the CDR3 is 15 residues. The germline V gene encodes CDR1 KGHSH and CDR2 LQKENI. V lost 3 bases and J lost 6; bases outside the gene matches: 7. The CDR3 here is CASSPVSGGAQPQHF. The CDR3 region has the DNA TGTGCCAGCTCACCCGTATCAGGGGGCGCTCAGCCCCAGCATTTT.

This clone has more than one count but fewer than ten. V gene TRBV5-6 combines with J gene TRBJ1-1; D is perhaps TRBD1 (5 bases). The V gene lost 1 base and the J gene lost 6 bases, with 10 bases spanning the gap. Germline V lookup: CDR1 SGHDT, CDR2 YYEEEE. This CDR3 has 13 residues. The chain's CDR3 is CASSLRGNAEAFF. The CDR3 nucleotides are TGTGCCAGCAGCTTGAGGGGTAACGCTGAAGCTTTCTTT. The full variable domain, completed using reference TRBV5-6 and TRBJ1-1, is DAGVTQSPTHLIKTRGQQVTLRCSPKSGHDTVSWYQQALGQGPQFIFQYYEEEERQRGNFPDRFSGHQFPNYSSELNVNALLLGDSALYLCASSLRGNAEAFFGQGTRLTVV.

The V gene is TRBV7-8, the J gene TRBJ2-1; 8 positions agree with TRBD2. J lost 0 bases, V lost 5 bases, and 6 bases had no gene match. CDR3 length: 16 amino acids. Germline values: CDR1 SGHVS, CDR2 FQNEAQ. The CDR3: CASSPLAGSSYNEQFF. CDR3 DNA: TGTGCCAGCAGCCCTCTAGCGGGTAGCTCCTACAATGAGCAGTTCTTC.

The rearrangement joins TRBV28 to TRBJ1-2; D unclear. The germline V gene has CDR1 MDHEN and CDR2 SYDVKM. Trimming pared 1 base from V and 8 bases from J, leaving 8 bases between. This CDR3 has 12 amino acids. CDR3 coding DNA: TGTGCCAGCAGTTTATCGAGGTTCGGCTACACCTTC. This translates into CASSLSRFGYTF.

The J gene is TRBJ2-1, the V gene TRBV30; D might be TRBD1 (6 bases). There are 10 residues in the CDR3. Germline V gene data show CDR1 as GTSNPN and CDR2 as SVGIG (reference sequence). The V gene lost 5 bases and the J gene lost 8 bases, with 7 bases spanning the gap. CDR3 region: CAWGGHEQFF. The DNA for the CDR3 is TGTGCCTGGGGGGGCCATGAGCAGTTCTTC.

The V call is TRBV28, the J call TRBJ1-1, with D possibly TRBD1 on 6 matching bases. The germline CDR1 and CDR2 sequences are MDHEN and SYDVKM. Trimming took off 6 bases at V and 0 bases at J, with 11 bases between the two ends. The CDR3 is made up of 14 amino acids. The CDR3 nucleotides are TGTGCCAGCAGCCCAGGGGATATGAACACTGAAGCTTTCTTT. It codes for CASSPGDMNTEAFF.

The chain links TRBV29-1 to TRBJ2-1; 7 nucleotides match TRBD2. CDR1 and CDR2 (germline): SQVTM, ANQGSEA. The CDR3 spans 16 residues. V was pared by 2 bases and J by 6 bases, with 13 bases of the junction left unmatched. The chain's CDR3 is CSVETPGTIRINEQFF. The CDR3 coding sequence is TGCAGCGTTGAAACCCCCGGGACTATTAGAATCAATGAGCAGTTCTTC.

The V call is TRBV10-3, the J call TRBJ1-5, with a tentative D call TRBD1 (6 bases). Trimming removed 6 bases at V and 4 bases at J, with 19 bases between. The CDR3 totals 16 residues. Germline V lookup: CDR1 ENHRY, CDR2 SYGVKD. The CDR3 region is CAIREDTGRGNQPQHF. The CDR3 region has the DNA TGTGCCATCAGGGAAGACACAGGGAGAGGGAATCAGCCCCAGCATTTT.

Concerning this clone: Mismatch with germline at one junction end may stem from a read error. The sample contains more than one DNA sequence encoding this CDR3. The rearrangement uses TRBV4-1 and TRBJ1-5; TRBD1 is a possible D gene (6 bases). The CDR3 extends over 16 amino acids. Germline assignment: CDR1 MGHRA and CDR2 YSYEKL. For the CDR3, the DNA is TGCGCCAGTAGCCAAGGTCTCTTGGGGGCAGGACAGCCCCAGCATTTT. This encodes CASSQGLLGAGQPQHF.

To note about this clone: Mismatch with germline at one junction end may stem from a read error. The CDR3 DNA sequence: TGTTCCAGCAGCACCCTATACAATGAGCAGTTCTTC. Translated, it gives CSSSTLYNEQFF. V gene TRBV7-9 combines with J gene TRBJ2-1; unclear D gene. CDR1 and CDR2 from the germline V gene are SEHNR and FQNEAQ (reference sequence). The CDR3 covers 12 residues.

This chain links TRBV5-6 with TRBJ1-1; no reliable D call. CDR1 is SGHDT, CDR2 YYEEEE, per germline. The ends were cut back, 6 bases at V and 0 bases at J, with 9 bases in the middle. The CDR3 covers 13 residues. CDR3 nucleotide sequence: TGTGCCAGCACCCGTATCTTGAACACTGAAGCTTTCTTT. Residues: CASTRILNTEAFF.

This clone was detected a few times. The rearrangement links TRBV6-4 to TRBJ2-1, with TRBD2 matching 11 bases. The CDR3 has 20 residues. Germline V CDR1 and CDR2: MRHNA, SNTAGT. Losses at the gene ends were 10 bases for V and 0 bases for J; bases not matched to a gene: 20. The CDR3 DNA is TGTGCCACCACCGGTCCCGTTCTAGCGGGAGGCCCCAGCTCCTACAATGAGCAGTTCTTC. Translating gives CATTGPVLAGGPSSYNEQFF.

This clone was found once. The DNA of the CDR3 is TGTGCCAGCAGTCCGGACAGGGTATCCTACAATGAGCAGTTCTTC. It translates to CASSPDRVSYNEQFF. This chain connects TRBV27 to TRBJ2-1; 8 nucleotides line up with TRBD1. This CDR3 region has 15 residues. Trimming at V came to 5 bases and at J to 1 base, leaving 4 bases not matched to a gene. Germline loops: CDR1 MNHEY, CDR2 SMNVEV (reference sequence).

This chain connects TRBV6-1 to TRBJ2-5; weak D call: TRBD2 (6 bases). Deletions cut 6 bases from V and 11 bases from J, with 25 bases between. Per germline, CDR1 MNHNS and CDR2 SASEGT. CDR3 length: 15 amino acids. The CDR3 sequence: CASSFPITGEGEQYF. CDR3 bases: TGTGCCAGCAGCTTTCCTATCACGGGGGAAGGAGAGCAGTACTTC.

The rearrangement uses TRBV9 and TRBJ2-5, with 14 bases identical to TRBD2. Germline V gene data show CDR1 as SGDLS and CDR2 as YYNGEE. This CDR3 comprises 16 residues. Trimming took 4 bases from V and 5 from J; bases not matched to a gene: 7. The CDR3 DNA is TGTGCCAGCAGCCCACCGGGACTAGCGGGAGTGGAGACCCAGTACTTC. Protein sequence: CASSPPGLAGVETQYF. The full variable domain, rest sourced from reference TRBV9 and TRBJ2-5, is DSGVTQTPKHLITATGQRVTLRCSPRSGDLSVYWYQQSLDQGLQFLIQYYNGEERAKGNILERFSAQQFPDLHSELNLSSLELGDSALYFCASSPPGLAGVETQYFGPGTRLLVL.

This rearrangement joins TRBV6-1 to TRBJ1-1; D gene unclear. V was shortened by 6 bases and J by 1 base, with 12 bases between the two germline ends. The V gene's germline CDR1 is MNHNS and CDR2 SASEGT. The CDR3 contains 14 residues. Here the CDR3 reads CASRTPVGNTEAFF. As DNA, the CDR3 is TGTGCCAGCAGAACGCCGGTTGGGAACACTGAAGCTTTCTTT.

The chain has TRBV5-1 and TRBJ2-7, with 8 bases matching TRBD2. V gave up 0 bases and J gave up 2 bases; unmatched junction bases: 7. The CDR3 length is 16 residues. Looked up from germline, CDR1 is SGHRS and CDR2 is YFSETQ. CDR3 loop: CASSLASGPSTYEQYF. Written as DNA, the CDR3 is TGCGCCAGCAGCTTGGCTAGCGGGCCCTCAACCTACGAGCAGTACTTC.

This clone was picked up one time. The chain uses TRBV7-6 and TRBJ2-3, with 11 bases that match TRBD2. The CDR3 sequence is 16 residues long. Germline trimming cut 5 bases from V and 0 bases from J; bases unmatched to any gene: 4. CDR1 and CDR2 from the germline V gene are SGHVS and FNYEAQ. CDR3 sequence: CASSLGTSGSTDTQYF. DNA for the CDR3: TGTGCCAGCAGCCTCGGGACTAGCGGAAGCACAGATACGCAGTATTTT.

Note on this clone: The same CDR3 also results from other DNA sequences found in this sample. The gene calls are TRBV18 and TRBJ2-3, with D unresolved. The CDR3 runs to 13 residues. CDR1 KGHSH and CDR2 LQKENI come from the germline V gene. Between the trimmed V and J ends, which lost 3 bases and 0 bases, there was a span of 4 bases. The CDR3 sequence is CASSPPSTDTQYF. The CDR3 DNA reads TGTGCCAGCTCACCTCCGAGCACAGATACGCAGTATTTT.

The rearrangement links TRBV19 to TRBJ2-3, with D maybe TRBD2 (5 bases). This CDR3 is built from 15 residues. In germline, CDR1 is LNHDA, CDR2 SQIVND (reference sequence). V was pared by 3 bases and J by 3 bases, with 13 bases between. CDR3 region: CASSIGYGGTDTQYF. The DNA for the CDR3 is TGTGCCAGTAGTATCGGGTACGGCGGGACAGATACGCAGTATTTT. The variable domain in full, with the rest retrieved from reference TRBV19 and TRBJ2-3, is DGGITQSPKYLFRKEGQNVTLSCEQNLNHDAMYWYRQDPGQGLRLIYYSQIVNDFQKGDIAEGYSVSREKKESFPLTVTSAQKNPTAFYLCASSIGYGGTDTQYFGPGTRLTVL.

The chain recombines TRBV7-9 with TRBJ2-1; tentatively, D is TRBD2 (6 bases). Germline assignment: CDR1 SEHNR and CDR2 FQNEAQ (reference sequence). Trimming removed 1 base at V and 7 bases at J, with 17 bases between. The CDR3 is 16 amino acids. CDR3 nucleotide sequence: TGTGCCAGCAGCTTAGTTGTAGGGACTCTCCAGAATGAGCAGTTCTTC. It specifies CASSLVVGTLQNEQFF.

This chain connects TRBV11-2 to TRBJ2-3; D is unclear. This CDR3 has 11 amino acids. CDR1 is SGHAT and CDR2 is FQNNGV in the germline V gene. The V end was cut by 4 bases, the J end by 6 bases, with 5 bases between. Here the CDR3 reads CASSSPDTQYF. CDR3 nucleotides: TGTGCCAGCAGCTCCCCGGATACGCAGTATTTT.

This clone was seen a few times. As DNA, the CDR3 is TGTGCCAGCAGTTTTGGACAGGGGGCACAAGCTTTCTTT. Translated, it gives CASSFGQGAQAFF. V and J are TRBV5-5 and TRBJ1-1, with 11 bases that match TRBD1. Germline assignment: CDR1 SGHKS and CDR2 YYEKEE (reference sequence). The CDR3 runs 13 residues. The V segment lost 5 bases and the J segment 9 bases; nucleotides outside the gene matches: 6.

The V call is TRBV27, the J call TRBJ2-1; tentative D call: TRBD1 (6 bases). The CDR3 consists of 13 residues. CDR1 is MNHEY, CDR2 SMNVEV, per germline (reference sequence). V was shortened by 5 bases and J by 5 bases, with 10 bases between the two germline ends. CDR3 bases: TGTGCCAGCAGTATCGGGACACACAATGAGCAGTTCTTC. Translation: CASSIGTHNEQFF.

V and J are TRBV5-1 and TRBJ2-7; tentatively, D is TRBD2 (5 bases). The CDR3 sequence is 12 residues long. Germline V CDR1 and CDR2: SGHRS, YFSETQ. V lost 2 bases, J lost 9 bases, and 12 bases lay in between. Here the CDR3 DNA reads TGCGCCAGCAGCTTACTAGACGGTAGGCAGTACTTC. This translates into CASSLLDGRQYF.